Below, 25 T cell receptor beta chains from the same sample are listed, as sequenced in a study of post-analysis software for immune sequencing data. Unique molecular identifiers were built into the TCR beta cDNA libraries. TCRdb re-called the PCR reads with MiXCR, one entry per CDR3 protein. The sample gives roughly 180,000 distinct CDR3 sequences, about 32% of which show up once; approximately 1.5% is in the top ten. Study observations and caveats: Patients had higher frequencies than controls of about 5 TRBV segments, including TRBV5-6, TRBV5-1 and TRBV20-1.

Their antigens remain unidentified. The sequenced sample was blood. These receptors all stem from a girl aged 10 to 17 with multiple sclerosis.

In this sample, this clonotype turned up a few times. The chain combines TRBV28 with TRBJ2-3; 8 bases are a match to TRBD1. The germline V gene encodes CDR1 MDHEN and CDR2 SYDVKM. The CDR3 has 14 amino acids. V lost 4 bases and J lost 3; bases outside the gene matches: 3. This chain's CDR3 is CASSYRTGTDTQYF. CDR3 bases: TGTGCCAGCAGTTACCGGACAGGGACAGATACGCAGTATTTT.

With regard to this clonotype: This may stem from a read error, because a much larger clone lies one nucleotide away. CDR3: CAGSSPQVYNEQFF. Here the CDR3 DNA reads TGTGCCGGCAGCTCTCCCCAGGTTTACAATGAGCAGTTCTTC. This chain joins TRBV7-9 and TRBJ2-1; D unclear. Germline CDR1 SEHNR, CDR2 FQNEAQ (reference sequence). This CDR3 contains 14 residues.

This clonotype was seen only a few times. The rearrangement joins TRBV5-1 to TRBJ2-1; tentative D call: TRBD1 (6 bases). V was shortened by 0 bases and J by 8 bases, with 15 bases between the two germline ends. The CDR3 spans 15 residues. Germline CDR1 reads SGHRS; CDR2 reads YFSETQ. CDR3 protein: CASSLVGAGLHEQFF. In DNA, the CDR3 is TGCGCCAGCAGCTTGGTGGGGGCCGGTCTACATGAGCAGTTCTTC.

This clonotype turned up a few times. This rearrangement joins TRBV28 to TRBJ1-2; weak D call: TRBD1 (5 bases). V shed 6 bases and J shed 5 bases, with 16 bases lying between them. Germline V gene sequence: CDR1 MDHEN, CDR2 SYDVKM. CDR3 length: 14 amino acids. CDR3 protein: CASSAPSQGYGYTF. The CDR3 bases are TGTGCCAGCAGCGCACCTAGTCAGGGATATGGCTACACCTTC.

This clonotype was recorded many times. The chain has TRBV7-2 and TRBJ2-1; unclear D gene. Germline CDR1 SGHTA, CDR2 FQGNSA. CDR3 length: 13 amino acids. Trimming took 0 bases from V and 5 from J, leaving 5 bases between them. This CDR3 is CASSLAPNNEQFF. CDR3 DNA sequence: TGTGCCAGCAGCTTAGCCCCCAACAATGAGCAGTTCTTC.

V gene TRBV5-5 combines with J gene TRBJ1-1, with D perhaps matching TRBD1 (6 bases). Per germline, CDR1 SGHKS and CDR2 YYEKEE (reference sequence). The CDR3 totals 16 residues. V lost 2 bases and J lost 0, with 14 bases in between. The chain's CDR3 is CASSLGGWDMNTEAFF. The CDR3 DNA reads TGTGCCAGCAGCTTAGGCGGGTGGGACATGAACACTGAAGCTTTCTTT.

The rearrangement joins TRBV3-1 to TRBJ2-1; D gene uncertain. The CDR3 totals 13 residues. The V end was cut by 3 bases, the J end by 7 bases, with 10 bases between. CDR1 LGHDT and CDR2 YNNKEL come from the germline V gene (reference sequence). CDR3 coding DNA: TGTGCCAGCAGCCATCGCTGGGCGAATGAGCAGTTCTTC. Its translation: CASSHRWANEQFF.

This chain joins TRBV25-1 and TRBJ2-7; 9 bases fit TRBD2. Germline loops: CDR1 MGHDK, CDR2 SYGVNS. Trimming removed 7 bases from V and 2 bases from J; junction bases left unmatched: 3. The CDR3 length is 13 residues. The CDR3 DNA follows: TGTGCCAGCAATGGCGGGAGGGCCTACGAGCAGTACTTC. The encoded protein is CASNGGRAYEQYF.

The sample holds many counts of this clonotype. V gene TRBV9 combines with J gene TRBJ2-7, with D perhaps TRBD2 (6 bases). There are 14 residues in the CDR3. The V and J ends lost 0 bases and 2 bases respectively, with 9 bases between them. Germline V CDR1 and CDR2: SGDLS, YYNGEE. This CDR3 is CASSVVPGAYEQYF. The DNA of the CDR3 is TGTGCCAGCAGCGTAGTTCCGGGGGCCTACGAGCAGTACTTC.

This clonotype was recorded many times. This sequence joins TRBV7-2 and TRBJ2-5; maybe TRBD2 (5 bases). This CDR3 spans 12 amino acids. With 5 bases removed from V and 4 bases from J, the gap between germline ends came to 8 bases. Germline loops: CDR1 SGHTA, CDR2 FQGNSA. The CDR3 loop reads CASSLTRETQYF. DNA of the CDR3: TGTGCCAGCAGCCTTACTAGAGAGACCCAGTACTTC. Together with reference TRBV7-2 and TRBJ2-5, the CDR3 gives the full variable domain: GAGVSQSPSNKVTEKGKDVELRCDPISGHTALYWYRQSLGQGLEFLIYFQGNSAPDKSGLPSDRFSAERTGGSVSTLTIQRTQQEDSAVYLCASSLTRETQYFGPGTRLLVL.

Only a few counts were recorded for this clonotype. The V gene is TRBV28, the J gene TRBJ2-5; possibly TRBD2 for D (6 bases). There are 17 residues in the CDR3. Trimming cost V 6 bases and J 5 bases, with 25 bases left between them. From germline, CDR1 is MDHEN and CDR2 SYDVKM. This chain's CDR3 is CASRSIWASASPETQYF. DNA of the CDR3: TGTGCCAGCAGATCAATCTGGGCTAGCGCCAGTCCGGAGACCCAGTACTTC.

The J gene is TRBJ1-2, the V gene TRBV7-8, with 8 bases identical to TRBD1. This CDR3 is 16 amino acids long. Germline V lookup: CDR1 SGHVS, CDR2 FQNEAQ. V dropped 0 bases and J dropped 5; count of bases not matched to a gene: 8. The CDR3, as DNA: TGTGCCAGCAGCTTAGCTAACCCAGGGGGCGTATATGGCTACACCTTC. Its protein product is CASSLANPGGVYGYTF.

Turning to this clonotype: Possible read error: a much larger clone is one base away. This sequence joins TRBV14 and TRBJ2-7; no firm D call. Germline-derived CDR1 and CDR2 are SGHDN and FVKESK. The CDR3 extends over 14 amino acids. Trimming shortened V by 1 base and J by 7 bases, and 14 bases separated the two germline ends. This CDR3 is CASSQVRIYNEQYF. In DNA form, the CDR3 reads TGTGCCAGCAGCCAAGTGCGGATTTACAATGAGCAGTACTTC.

The V and J genes are TRBV27 and TRBJ1-2, with 9 bases that match TRBD1. CDR3 size: 15 residues. In germline, CDR1 is MNHEY, CDR2 SMNVEV (reference sequence). J was trimmed by 0 bases and V by 6 bases; bases with no gene match: 5. The CDR3: CASRPRDRANYGYTF. In DNA, the CDR3 is TGTGCCAGCAGACCTAGGGACAGGGCTAACTATGGCTACACCTTC.

This clonotype showed up many times. This sequence joins TRBV20-1 and TRBJ2-5; 8 nucleotides line up with TRBD2. This CDR3 has 16 residues. The V gene's germline CDR1 is DFQATT and CDR2 SNEGSKA (reference sequence). The junction had 9 bases not matched to a gene; V was cut back by 1 base and J by 2 bases. Written as DNA, the CDR3 is TGCAGTGCTAGAGGTTTCGGTCGGGGGGGGCAAGAGACCCAGTACTTC. Its translation: CSARGFGRGGQETQYF.

This clonotype was detected many times. The gene calls are TRBV4-1 and TRBJ2-3; unclear D gene. Trimming pared 2 bases from V and 4 bases from J, leaving 16 bases between. This CDR3 is built from 16 residues. Germline V gives CDR1 MGHRA, CDR2 YSYEKL. The chain's CDR3 is CASSQIRLGKADTQYF. Written as DNA, the CDR3 is TGCGCCAGCAGCCAAATTAGACTGGGCAAAGCAGATACGCAGTATTTT.

V usage is TRBV29-1 and J usage is TRBJ2-1; a weak D match, TRBD1 (6 bases). Trimming took 7 bases from V and 6 from J, leaving 16 bases between them. Germline V gene data show CDR1 as SQVTM and CDR2 as ANQGSEA. The CDR3 loop spans 13 amino acids. The CDR3: CSAFTGLSNEQFF. The CDR3 DNA reads as TGCAGCGCTTTTACAGGGTTGAGCAATGAGCAGTTCTTC.

Comments on this clonotype: One end of the junction fails to match germline, which may point to a read error. This chain connects TRBV12-3 or TRBV12-4 to TRBJ1-5; D unclear. The CDR3 runs to 15 residues. The CDR3 sequence: CACSFQDRSNQPQHF. The CDR3 DNA reads TGTGCCTGCAGTTTTCAGGACCGAAGCAATCAGCCCCAGCATTTT.

This clonotype appeared many times. V and J are TRBV5-1 and TRBJ2-6, with unresolved D. V lost 0 bases to trimming and J lost 4 bases, with 11 bases between them. CDR1 is SGHRS, CDR2 YFSETQ, per germline. This CDR3 spans 16 amino acids. The CDR3 sequence is CASSLGTSRGANVLTF. The CDR3 coding sequence is TGCGCCAGCAGCTTGGGGACCTCTCGCGGGGCCAACGTCCTGACTTTC. Using reference TRBV5-1 and TRBJ2-6 for the parts outside the CDR3, the full variable domain is KAGVTQTPRYLIKTRGQQVTLSCSPISGHRSVSWYQQTPGQGLQFLFEYFSETQRNKGNFPGRFSGRQFSNSRSEMNVSTLELGDSALYLCASSLGTSRGANVLTFGAGSRLTVL.

This clonotype was picked up a small number of times. As DNA, the CDR3 is TGTGCCAGCACTGGGCAGGGCACTGAAGCTTTCTTT. Its protein is CASTGQGTEAFF. The V and J genes are TRBV12-3 or TRBV12-4 and TRBJ1-1; D is perhaps TRBD1 (5 bases). V shed 7 bases and J shed 4 bases, with 10 bases lying between them. The CDR3 has 12 amino acids.

This clonotype was observed a few times. The V and J genes are TRBV12-5 and TRBJ2-5, with a tentative D call TRBD2 (5 bases). Trimming took off 2 bases at V and 2 bases at J, with 6 bases between the two ends. The CDR3 runs to 13 residues. Germline CDR1 reads LGHNT; CDR2 reads FRNRAP. The CDR3 DNA reads TGTGCTAGTGGTTTGCTAGCTCAAGAGACCCAGTACTTC. This encodes CASGLLAQETQYF.

There are a few counts of this clonotype. The V call is TRBV4-1, the J call TRBJ1-6; 8 bases align to TRBD1. The J segment lost 12 bases and the V segment lost 6 bases, leaving 7 bases of the junction unmatched. This CDR3 is built from 13 residues. CDR1 MGHRA and CDR2 YSYEKL come from the germline V gene. The DNA for the CDR3 is TGCGCCAGCAGGCAGACAGGGGTGTTACCCCTCCACTTT. Its translation: CASRQTGVLPLHF.

This clonotype was observed many times. The rearrangement uses TRBV14 and TRBJ2-7; TRBD2 aligns across 16 bases. The V and J ends lost 4 bases and 4 bases, in that order; junction bases with no gene match: 4. Germline-derived CDR1 and CDR2 are SGHDN and FVKESK. The CDR3 totals 16 residues. The CDR3 reads CASSPEGLAGGYEQYF. CDR3 DNA sequence: TGTGCCAGCAGCCCCGAGGGACTAGCGGGAGGGTACGAGCAGTACTTC.

The CDR3: CASSFYRAEAFF. Here the CDR3 DNA reads TGTGCCAGCAGCTTTTATCGAGCGGAAGCTTTCTTT. The chain has TRBV5-5 and TRBJ1-1; no clear D. From germline, CDR1 is SGHKS and CDR2 YYEKEE (reference sequence). Trimming pared 2 bases from V and 8 bases from J, leaving 10 bases between. The CDR3 has 12 amino acids.

This clonotype was seen a handful of times. The chain links TRBV7-9 to TRBJ2-7; D may correspond to TRBD1 or TRBD2 (5 bases each). The CDR3 sequence is 15 residues long. Trimming shortened V by 3 bases and J by 7 bases, and 19 bases separated the two germline ends. The germline V gene has CDR1 SEHNR and CDR2 FQNEAQ (reference sequence). CDR3 loop: CASSLGDTCLNEQYF. CDR3 coding DNA: TGTGCCAGCAGCTTGGGGGATACCTGCCTCAATGAGCAGTACTTC.